The source of this T cell receptor (beta chain) is a study of blood T cell repertoires in COVID-19. The overall study: Samples came from the United States, Italy and Spain, spanning acute and convalescent COVID-19.

As handled by the study authors: Reference gene primer amplification gave nucleated cell count estimates. Sequencing used immunoSEQ multiplex PCR; TCRdb keeps in-frame clones, though not all of them. Clone size and V and J calls were adopted from that table, with D and trimming inferred from the DNA. The data show more than 100,000 clones, 65% to 85% seen once. Germline CDR1 reads SGHVS; CDR2 reads FNYEAQ. The CDR3 totals 15 residues. V trimming: 5 bases; J trimming: 5 bases; junction bases outside the gene matches: 9. The clonotype comes from a woman aged 65 to 85 with acute or convalescent COVID-19. The sequenced sample was peripheral blood. This chain connects TRBV7-6 to TRBJ1-1; 9 nucleotides match TRBD1. CDR3: CASSETQGADTEAFF. The CDR3 DNA follows: TGTGCCAGCAGCGAAACACAGGGGGCGGATACTGAAGCTTTCTTT.